This TCR beta chain was sequenced for a study of blood T cell dynamics during melanoma immunotherapy. Study at large: First-line therapy was either pembrolizumab or nivolumab with ipilimumab for metastatic melanoma.

Clones were sequenced by immunoSEQ multiplex PCR, and TCRdb holds only the in-frame ones, with some missing. This table holds some 780 clones, less than 75% found once. The CDR3 is 13 residues long. V lost 8 bases, J lost 4 bases, and 17 bases lay in between. Germline values: CDR1 GTSNPN, CDR2 SVGIG (reference sequence). Time point given: week 3, after first cycle of checkpoint inhibitor. Patients had no prior systemic cancer treatment, immunosuppressants or other active cancers. The J gene is TRBJ1-2, the V gene TRBV30; D is unclear. The input for sequencing was central memory CD8+ T cells from blood, taken from a patient treated with checkpoint blockade. The sequence derives from a human donor with melanoma. The CDR3 DNA reads as TGTGCCGGACGTAGTCAGGCCCGCTATGGCTACACCTTC. Its translation is CAGRSQARYGYTF.